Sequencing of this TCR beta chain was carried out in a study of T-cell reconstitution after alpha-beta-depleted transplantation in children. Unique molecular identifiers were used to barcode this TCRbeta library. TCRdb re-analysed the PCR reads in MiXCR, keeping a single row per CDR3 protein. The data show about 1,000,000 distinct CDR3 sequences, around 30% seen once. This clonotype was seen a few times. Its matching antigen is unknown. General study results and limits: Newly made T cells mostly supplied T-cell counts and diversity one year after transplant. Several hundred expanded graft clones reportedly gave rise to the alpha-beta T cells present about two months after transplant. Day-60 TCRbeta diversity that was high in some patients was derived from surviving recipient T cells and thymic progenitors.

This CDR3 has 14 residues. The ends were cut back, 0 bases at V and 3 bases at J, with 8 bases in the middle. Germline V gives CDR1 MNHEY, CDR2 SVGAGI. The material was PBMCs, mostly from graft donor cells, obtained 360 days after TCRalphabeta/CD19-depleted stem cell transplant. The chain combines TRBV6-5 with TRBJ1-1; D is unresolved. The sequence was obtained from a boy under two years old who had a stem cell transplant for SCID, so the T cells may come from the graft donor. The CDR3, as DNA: TGTGCCAGCAGTTACTCGAGAGCCTACACTGAAGCTTTCTTT. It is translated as CASSYSRAYTEAFF.